Following are 10 T cell receptor beta chains from one sample sequenced in a study of T cells in Graves' hyperthyroidism and ophthalmopathy. Amplified regions were TCR beta CDR3 sequences from RNA transcripts. The primer set for the first-round RT-PCR of the TCR CDR3 was HTBI. TCRdb independently ran MiXCR on the multiplex PCR reads; one entry per CDR3 protein. The repertoire consists of roughly 380,000 distinct CDR3 sequences, with approximately 13% occurring once and the leading ten covering more than 9.5%. Sequencing was carried out using blood. The origin of the receptors is an older woman with Graves' hyperthyroidism.

Ten or more counts support this clonotype. The rearrangement uses TRBV12-3 or TRBV12-4 and TRBJ2-3; D unclear. Trimming removed 1 base at V and 4 bases at J, with 9 bases between. This CDR3 region has 14 residues. The CDR3 reads CASSLGLFADTQYF. The CDR3 region has the DNA TGTGCCAGCAGTTTAGGTCTATTTGCAGATACGCAGTATTTT.

This clonotype was detected many times. J is TRBJ2-3 and V is TRBV18, with D unclear. The CDR3 covers 15 residues. CDR1 and CDR2 from the germline V gene are KGHSH and LQKENI. V shed 0 bases and J shed 3 bases, with 10 bases lying between them. The CDR3 DNA reads TGTGCCAGCTCACCACCGCCAGGCTCTACAGATACGCAGTATTTT. Its translation is CASSPPPGSTDTQYF.

This clonotype was counted at least ten times. The chain recombines TRBV20-1 with TRBJ2-3, with 9 bases identical to TRBD2. This CDR3 region has 17 residues. CDR1 and CDR2 (germline): DFQATT, SNEGSKA (reference sequence). After removal of 6 bases from V and 0 bases from J, the junction contained 13 bases not matched to a gene. For the CDR3, the DNA is TGCAGTGCGCCGACTAGCGGAGCTACCTCTAGCACAGATACGCAGTATTTT. Translated, it gives CSAPTSGATSSTDTQYF.

This clonotype has more than one count but fewer than ten. V and J are TRBV29-1 and TRBJ1-1; the D gene is possibly TRBD1 (5 bases). The CDR3 is made up of 12 amino acids. Per germline, CDR1 SQVTM and CDR2 ANQGSEA. V lost 8 bases, J lost 1 base, and 11 bases lay in between. The CDR3 nucleotides are TGCAGCATAAGACAGAGGAACACTGAAGCTTTCTTT. This codes for CSIRQRNTEAFF.

This clonotype was observed a handful of times. V and J are TRBV2 and TRBJ2-6; the match to TRBD1 covers 7 bases. Germline values: CDR1 SNHLY, CDR2 FYNNEI. The V gene end was trimmed by 6 bases and the J gene end by 2 bases; junction bases not matched to a gene: 4. This CDR3 contains 15 residues. The CDR3 reads CASSRRGPGANVLTF. CDR3 in DNA: TGTGCCAGCAGCAGAAGGGGGCCTGGGGCCAACGTCCTGACTTTC.

The table lists this clonotype with a few counts. The V call is TRBV5-1, the J call TRBJ2-2; D call uncertain. Trimming shortened V by 0 bases and J by 7 bases, and 7 bases separated the two germline ends. The CDR3 is 13 residues long. Germline V lookup: CDR1 SGHRS, CDR2 YFSETQ. CDR3 in amino acids: CASSLVLGGELFF. The CDR3 DNA follows: TGCGCCAGCAGCTTGGTTCTTGGCGGGGAGCTGTTTTTT.

This rearrangement joins TRBV5-6 to TRBJ1-5, with 9 positions matching TRBD1. The CDR3 length is 14 residues. CDR1 and CDR2 from the germline V gene are SGHDT and YYEEEE. The V gene end was trimmed by 3 bases and the J gene end by 6 bases; junction bases not matched to a gene: 4. CDR3 residues: CASSYGTGSQPQHF. In DNA form, the CDR3 reads TGTGCCAGCAGCTATGGGACAGGGAGTCAGCCCCAGCATTTT.

This clonotype was seen at least ten times. This chain uses TRBV7-2 with TRBJ1-1; D gene ambiguous. Trimming took 3 bases from V and 0 from J, leaving 8 bases between them. Germline CDR1 and CDR2: SGHTA and FQGNSA. The CDR3 consists of 14 residues. The CDR3 DNA reads as TGTGCCAGCAGCTTGGCACGGTTGAACACTGAAGCTTTCTTT. Its translation is CASSLARLNTEAFF.

The chain uses TRBV12-3 or TRBV12-4 and TRBJ1-4, with 10 positions matching TRBD1. CDR3 length equals 14 residues. V lost 4 bases, J lost 8 bases, and 4 bases stayed unmatched. DNA of the CDR3: TGTGCCAGCAGTTCGACAGGGGGCGGGGAAAAACTGTTTTTT. Protein: CASSSTGGGEKLFF.

This clonotype has ten or more counts. The chain employs TRBV20-1 and TRBJ2-1; 7 nucleotides agree with TRBD2. This CDR3 is built from 16 residues. In germline, CDR1 is DFQATT, CDR2 SNEGSKA (reference sequence). V was pared by 3 bases and J by 3 bases, with 11 bases of the junction left unmatched. CDR3 sequence (DNA): TGCAGTGCTAGTGAACCCCTAGCGGCAAGCTACAATGAGCAGTTCTTC. It translates to CSASEPLAASYNEQFF.